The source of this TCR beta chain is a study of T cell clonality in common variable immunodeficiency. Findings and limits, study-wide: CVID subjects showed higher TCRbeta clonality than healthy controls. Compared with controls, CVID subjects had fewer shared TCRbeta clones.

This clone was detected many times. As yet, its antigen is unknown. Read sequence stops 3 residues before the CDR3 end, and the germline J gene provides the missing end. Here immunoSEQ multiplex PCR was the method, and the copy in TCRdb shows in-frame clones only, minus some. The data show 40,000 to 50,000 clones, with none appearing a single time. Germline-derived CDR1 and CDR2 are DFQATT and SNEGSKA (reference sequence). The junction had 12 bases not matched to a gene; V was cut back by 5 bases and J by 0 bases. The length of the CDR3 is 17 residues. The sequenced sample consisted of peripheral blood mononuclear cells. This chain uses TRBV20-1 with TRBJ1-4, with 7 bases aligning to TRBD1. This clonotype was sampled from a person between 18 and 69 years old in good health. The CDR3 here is CSAPQDRSKTTNEKLFF. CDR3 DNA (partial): TGCAGTGCTCCCCAGGACAGGAGTAAGACAACTAATGAAAAA.